This T cell receptor beta chain is from a study of T cell responses to AZD1222 COVID-19 vaccine. Findings and limits, study-wide: Donors skewed white British and female; clonal diversity was possibly underestimated. Vaccine-related CD4 TCRs covered spike, predominating at 160-218 and 743-854.

For this clone: The target antigen is unknown.

The CDR3 contains 14 residues. Trimming cost V 0 bases and J 0 bases, with 3 bases left between them. CDR1 SGDLS and CDR2 YYNGEE come from the germline V gene. Method: immunoSEQ multiplex PCR; TCRdb's copy keeps in-frame clones and lacks some. The repertoire has around 99,000 clones, more than 85% of them found once; the top ten carry around 8%. Sequences were derived from peripheral blood, sampled 28 days after the second AZD1222 dose. The receptor comes from an adult who received the AZD1222 COVID-19 vaccine. The chain employs TRBV9 and TRBJ2-2; D remains unclear. For the CDR3, the DNA is TGTGCCAGCAGCGTAGACCCGAACACCGGGGAGCTGTTTTTT. Translated, it gives CASSVDPNTGELFF.